This TCR beta chain stems from a study of memory CD4+ T cells and cytomegalovirus serostatus. Study findings and constraints: The CMV-associated TCR signature appears largely within the CD4+ memory repertoire.

The CDR3 has 14 residues. Germline assignment: CDR1 SGHRS and CDR2 YFSETQ. V was cut by 3 bases and J by 1 base, with 10 bases left in between. The sort gate was single viable CD3+CD4+CD8-CD45RO+ cells for memory CD4+ T cells. Here immunoSEQ multiplex PCR was the method, and the copy in TCRdb shows in-frame clones only, minus some. The repertoire holds 40,000 to 50,000 clones, with 70% to 75% as singletons. This clone has just one count. As yet, its antigen is unknown. This chain links TRBV5-1 with TRBJ1-1, with D possibly matching TRBD1 (5 bases). Sequenced material: memory CD4+ T cells from blood. This TCR came from an adult in good health and CMV-seropositive. The CDR3 sequence: CASSSSTENTEAFF. The CDR3 nucleotides are TGCGCCAGCAGCTCTTCGACAGAGAACACTGAAGCTTTCTTT.